This entry describes one T cell receptor beta chain. What it binds is unknown. With a J-beta primer mix and a sample-barcoded 5' primer, a second PCR ran about 6 to 11 cycles. Each CDR3 protein gets one entry after TCRdb re-called the 5' RACE reads with MiXCR. Of 590,000 or so distinct CDR3 sequences in the sample, about 30% are singletons; the top ten hold 15% to 18%. These data are taken from a study of blood T cells in healthy people across ages. Study-level points and caveats: Nothing was known about donor CMV status, and this possibly confounded expanded clonotype changes.

CDR1 is DFQATT, CDR2 SNEGSKA, per germline (reference sequence). The CDR3 has 10 residues. Trimming took off 3 bases at V and 14 bases at J, with 11 bases between the two ends. The receptor was derived from a woman older than 75 in good health. The sample consisted of blood. The rearrangement links TRBV20-1 to TRBJ2-1; D not certain. CDR3 bases: TGCAGTGCTAGGGCGGATCGGGAGTTCTTC. Its protein is CSARADREFF.